Listed below are T cell receptor beta chains from one sample, sequenced in a study of T cell repertoires in cytomegalovirus infection. Via MiXCR, TCRdb re-called the reads, giving one row per CDR3 protein. The sample carries approximately 110,000 distinct CDR3 sequences, roughly a third recorded once. No cognate antigen is known for these TCRs. Sequencing was performed on CD8+ T cells from cultured PBMCs, taken from culture after CMV antigen stimulation. The receptors derive from a human donor in good health (CMV status not recorded). Some clones in this sample may be carry-over from other donors' samples. Each CDR3 is given with its conserved first and last residue.

cdr3_aa: CATSEERTGWTDTQYF
j_call: TRBJ2-3
cdr3_length: 16
v_call: TRBV24-1

cdr3_aa: CASSLFGTNEKLFF
j_call: TRBJ1-4
cdr3_length: 14
v_call: TRBV7-8

cdr3_aa: CASRLASQETQYF
j_call: TRBJ2-5
cdr3_length: 13
v_call: TRBV6-6

cdr3_aa: CASSLGSGTWSTDTQYF
j_call: TRBJ2-3
cdr3_length: 17
v_call: TRBV7-6

cdr3_aa: CSVEGGREAFF
j_call: TRBJ1-1
cdr3_length: 11
v_call: TRBV29-1

cdr3_aa: CSAKAAGVNSPLHF
j_call: TRBJ1-6
cdr3_length: 14
v_call: TRBV20-1

cdr3_aa: CASNQGTLNSLHF
j_call: TRBJ1-6
cdr3_length: 13
v_call: TRBV6-6

cdr3_aa: CASSQGEGAGDEQFF
j_call: TRBJ2-1
cdr3_length: 15
v_call: TRBV14

cdr3_aa: CSAISQGALLRNEQFF
j_call: TRBJ2-1
cdr3_length: 16
v_call: TRBV20-1

cdr3_aa: CASSLLSTGRSYNEQFF
j_call: TRBJ2-1
cdr3_length: 17
v_call: TRBV7-9

cdr3_aa: CASSWTAPGETQYF
j_call: TRBJ2-5
cdr3_length: 14
v_call: TRBV12-3/TRBV12-4

cdr3_aa: CASRPAYEEDGNQPQHF
j_call: TRBJ1-5
cdr3_length: 17
v_call: TRBV4-1

cdr3_aa: CASRSLWQNQDNEQFF
j_call: TRBJ2-1
cdr3_length: 16
v_call: TRBV6-1

cdr3_aa: CASSTRGIGELFF
j_call: TRBJ2-2
cdr3_length: 13
v_call: TRBV6-6

cdr3_aa: CASSYSTSGGYNEQFF
j_call: TRBJ2-1
cdr3_length: 16
v_call: TRBV6-8

cdr3_aa: CASTASPDGTYEQYF
j_call: TRBJ2-7
cdr3_length: 15
v_call: TRBV7-8

cdr3_aa: CASSFPGELFF
j_call: TRBJ2-2
cdr3_length: 11
v_call: TRBV28

cdr3_aa: CASSLSERGYEQYF
j_call: TRBJ2-7
cdr3_length: 14
v_call: TRBV27

cdr3_aa: CASSKLPRENYGYTF
j_call: TRBJ1-2
cdr3_length: 15
v_call: TRBV6-1

cdr3_aa: CASSEYRYEQFF
j_call: TRBJ2-1
cdr3_length: 12
v_call: TRBV25-1

cdr3_aa: CASSFGQTQGNTEAFF
j_call: TRBJ1-1
cdr3_length: 16
v_call: TRBV5-6

cdr3_aa: CASSWDSPGEQYF
j_call: TRBJ2-7
cdr3_length: 13
v_call: TRBV5-1

cdr3_aa: CASKPEVLAGGLNEQFF
j_call: TRBJ2-1
cdr3_length: 17
v_call: TRBV6-1

cdr3_aa: CASSQAGTSGDTNTGELFF
j_call: TRBJ2-2
cdr3_length: 19
v_call: TRBV3-1

cdr3_aa: CASSLVQGRTEAFF
j_call: TRBJ1-1
cdr3_length: 14
v_call: TRBV7-9

cdr3_aa: CASSEYSDQPQHF
j_call: TRBJ1-5
cdr3_length: 13
v_call: TRBV25-1

cdr3_aa: CASKPSGGSSYEQYF
j_call: TRBJ2-7
cdr3_length: 15
v_call: TRBV27

cdr3_aa: CASSLVPIFLDGKVNQPQHF
j_call: TRBJ1-5
cdr3_length: 20
v_call: TRBV5-1

cdr3_aa: CSPYHTGEDRVSYEQYF
j_call: TRBJ2-7
cdr3_length: 17
v_call: TRBV20-1

cdr3_aa: CASSSRQGVKDSPLHF
j_call: TRBJ1-6
cdr3_length: 16
v_call: TRBV6-5

cdr3_aa: CSVEGENEQYF
j_call: TRBJ2-7
cdr3_length: 11
v_call: TRBV29-1

cdr3_aa: CASSLGGTGSYEQYF
j_call: TRBJ2-7
cdr3_length: 15
v_call: TRBV7-6